Each of the 27 T cell receptor beta chains below was sequenced from the same sample in a study of T cell repertoires in cytomegalovirus infection. No antigens are known for them. Each CDR3 protein gets one entry after TCRdb re-called the reads with MiXCR. The sample carries some 560,000 distinct CDR3 sequences, about 39% recorded once. The input for sequencing was cultured PBMCs, taken from culture after CMV antigen stimulation. These receptors were collected from a human donor in good health (CMV status not recorded). Some clones in this sample may be carry-over from other donors' samples.

V usage is TRBV12-3 or TRBV12-4 and J usage is TRBJ2-7, with 7 bases matching TRBD2. V lost 3 bases to trimming and J lost 8 bases; unmatched junction nucleotides: 10. CDR3 length: 14 amino acids. CDR3 DNA: TGTGCCAGCAGTTTCGCGGCGGGAGCGGCCAAGCAGTACTTC. As protein: CASSFAAGAAKQYF.

The chain combines TRBV7-2 with TRBJ1-5, with D tentatively TRBD1 (6 bases). This CDR3 spans 15 amino acids. Germline V CDR1 and CDR2: SGHTA, FQGNSA. V gave up 5 bases and J gave up 0 bases, with 11 bases separating them. The CDR3 sequence: CASSIRGGSNQPQHF. CDR3 sequence (DNA): TGTGCCAGCAGCATAAGGGGGGGTAGCAATCAGCCCCAGCATTTT.

V is TRBV4-1 and J is TRBJ2-5, with D possibly being TRBD2 (5 bases). Germline lookup yields CDR1 MGHRA and CDR2 YSYEKL. The CDR3 is 15 amino acids. Trimming took 2 bases from V and 6 from J, leaving 16 bases between them. The CDR3 coding sequence is TGCGCCAGCAGCCAAACCGGTCCTAGCAGTCAGACCCAGTACTTC. This gives the protein CASSQTGPSSQTQYF.

This clonotype has more than one count but fewer than ten. The gene calls are TRBV6-1 and TRBJ2-5; no clear D gene. With 9 bases removed from V and 5 bases from J, the gap between germline ends came to 16 bases. The V gene's germline CDR1 is MNHNS and CDR2 SASEGT. The CDR3 length is 13 residues. The CDR3 DNA follows: TGTGCCAGTACATCCCCGGGTTCGGAGACCCAGTACTTC. This encodes CASTSPGSETQYF.

The V and J genes are TRBV2 and TRBJ1-1, with TRBD1 as a possible D gene (6 bases). V shed 8 bases and J shed 6 bases, with 16 bases lying between them. The germline CDR1 and CDR2 sequences are SNHLY and FYNNEI. This CDR3 has 13 amino acids. In DNA, the CDR3 is TGTGCCAGCGCGAGGGAGGACAGAGCTGAAGCTTTCTTT. Its protein product is CASAREDRAEAFF.

This clonotype was counted at least ten times. This chain uses TRBV5-8 with TRBJ2-5; 11 bases line up with TRBD2. J lost 2 bases, V lost 5 bases, and 5 bases had no gene match. This CDR3 comprises 15 residues. The germline V gene has CDR1 SGHTS and CDR2 YDEGEE. The CDR3 DNA is TGTGCCAGCAGTCTTGGGACTAGCGGTCAAGAGACCCAGTACTTC. The encoded protein is CASSLGTSGQETQYF. Full variable domain (rest looked up from reference TRBV5-8 and TRBJ2-5): EAGVTQSPTHLIKTRGQQATLRCSPISGHTSVYWYQQALGLGLQFLLWYDEGEERNRGNFPPRFSGRQFPNYSSELNVNALELEDSALYLCASSLGTSGQETQYFGPGTRLLVL.

The J gene is TRBJ1-6, the V gene TRBV7-4, with 7 bases matching TRBD1. Per the germline V gene, CDR1 is SGHVT and CDR2 is SQSDAQ. The CDR3 is 17 residues long. Germline trimming cut 6 bases from V and 0 bases from J; bases unmatched to any gene: 8. CDR3 DNA: TGTGCCAGCAGAGTACAGGGGAGGAGCTCCTATAATTCACCCCTCCACTTT. It translates to CASRVQGRSSYNSPLHF.

The rearrangement links TRBV7-2 to TRBJ2-3; D call uncertain. From germline, CDR1 is SGHTA and CDR2 FQGNSA. Trimming cost V 5 bases and J 12 bases, with 12 bases left between them. The length of the CDR3 is 11 residues. The CDR3 nucleotides are TGTGCCAGCAGCCCCCCAGCAGACCAGTATTTT. Its translation: CASSPPADQYF.

In this sample, this clonotype turned up a few times. The rearrangement links TRBV12-3 or TRBV12-4 to TRBJ1-5; D possibly corresponds to TRBD1 (6 bases). V was trimmed by 4 bases and J by 4 bases, leaving 8 bases between them. CDR3 length: 13 amino acids. CDR3 sequence reads: CASSSGANQPQHF. The CDR3 DNA is TGTGCCAGCAGTTCAGGGGCTAATCAGCCCCAGCATTTT.

The CDR3 coding sequence is TGTGCCATCATGGCAGGGGGGACCGGCAATGAGCAGTTCTTC. The encoded protein is CAIMAGGTGNEQFF. The gene calls are TRBV10-3 and TRBJ2-1, with D maybe TRBD1 (7 bases). V was trimmed by 7 bases and J by 6 bases, leaving 16 bases between them. The CDR3 is 14 residues long. Germline V gene data show CDR1 as ENHRY and CDR2 as SYGVKD.

The V gene is TRBV7-9, the J gene TRBJ1-1; D is ambiguous. The CDR3 runs 15 residues. Germline CDR1 reads SEHNR; CDR2 reads FQNEAQ (reference sequence). V dropped 4 bases and J dropped 6 bases, with 18 bases sitting between them. This CDR3 reads CASSSRSRSASEAFF. DNA for the CDR3: TGTGCCAGCAGCTCCCGCTCCCGCAGCGCCTCTGAAGCTTTCTTT.

This chain links TRBV13 with TRBJ2-4; 7 nucleotides align to TRBD2. V lost 4 bases, J lost 8 bases, and 5 bases stayed unmatched. Germline V CDR1 and CDR2: PRHDT, FYEKMQ (reference sequence). The CDR3 is 13 amino acids. CDR3 DNA: TGTGCCAGCAGCTCGGCCGCGGGAGACATTCAGTACTTC. This translates into CASSSAAGDIQYF. Combining the CDR3 with reference TRBV13 and TRBJ2-4 gives the whole variable domain AAGVIQSPRHLIKEKRETATLKCYPIPRHDTVYWYQQGPGQDPQFLISFYEKMQSDKGSIPDRFSAQQFSDYHSELNMSSLELGDSALYFCASSSAAGDIQYFGAGTRLSVL.

This rearrangement joins TRBV20-1 to TRBJ1-1; 8 bases agree with TRBD1. The CDR3 loop spans 14 amino acids. The germline gives CDR1 DFQATT, CDR2 SNEGSKA (reference sequence). Trimming removed 7 bases from V and 2 bases from J; junction bases left unmatched: 9. This CDR3 is CSGARGLLNTEAFF. For the CDR3, the DNA is TGCAGTGGAGCCAGGGGGCTTTTAAACACTGAAGCTTTCTTT.

This chain connects TRBV20-1 to TRBJ2-3, with 10 bases aligning to TRBD1. In germline, CDR1 is DFQATT, CDR2 SNEGSKA (reference sequence). The CDR3 sequence is 14 residues long. J was trimmed by 6 bases and V by 5 bases; bases with no gene match: 8. The CDR3 nucleotides are TGCAGTGCTGGGGACAGGGGTTTCGCGGATACGCAGTATTTT. This encodes CSAGDRGFADTQYF.

The chain recombines TRBV7-9 with TRBJ2-1; 10 bases are shared with TRBD1. With V trimmed by 5 bases and J by 0 bases, 16 bases remained unmatched. CDR3 size: 20 residues. Germline lookup yields CDR1 SEHNR and CDR2 FQNEAQ (reference sequence). The CDR3 DNA follows: TGTGCCAGCAGCCCTCCCCCCGGGACAGGGGTGGGGAGCTCCTACAATGAGCAGTTCTTC. Translating it yields CASSPPPGTGVGSSYNEQFF. The full variable domain, completed using reference TRBV7-9 and TRBJ2-1, is DTGVSQNPRHKITKRGQNVTFRCDPISEHNRLYWYRQTLGQGPEFLTYFQNEAQLEKSRLLSDRFSAERPKGSFSTLEIQRTEQGDSAMYLCASSPPPGTGVGSSYNEQFFGPGTRLTVL.

A few counts support this clonotype. This sequence joins TRBV4-2 and TRBJ1-1; a weak D match, TRBD1 (6 bases). Deletions cut 1 base from V and 2 bases from J, with 20 bases between. This CDR3 has 18 amino acids. Looked up from germline, CDR1 is LGHNA and CDR2 is YNFKEQ. The CDR3 sequence is CASSQAAGAKVANTEAFF. The DNA for the CDR3 is TGTGCCAGCAGCCAAGCGGCAGGGGCGAAGGTGGCAAACACTGAAGCTTTCTTT.

The rearrangement joins TRBV4-3 to TRBJ2-1; 16 positions match TRBD2. V shed 4 bases and J 2 bases; nucleotides not matched to a gene: 5. Germline V gives CDR1 LGHNA, CDR2 YSLEER. The CDR3 is made up of 18 amino acids. Here the CDR3 DNA reads TGCGCCAGCAGCCCGGGACTAGCGGGAGGGCCGCCCTACAATGAGCAGTTCTTC. This encodes CASSPGLAGGPPYNEQFF.

This chain joins TRBV7-8 and TRBJ2-1, with TRBD2 matching over 14 bases. V dropped 4 bases and J dropped 9; count of bases not matched to a gene: 11. This CDR3 contains 17 residues. The germline CDR1 and CDR2 sequences are SGHVS and FQNEAQ. DNA for the CDR3: TGTGCCAGCAGCTCCGGTAGACTAGCGGGGGGGCAAGGTGAGCAGTTCTTC. This gives the protein CASSSGRLAGGQGEQFF.

This clonotype was picked up a small number of times. CDR3 sequence reads: CATQGGANVLTF. CDR3 nucleotide sequence: TGTGCCACCCAGGGTGGGGCCAACGTCCTGACTTTC. V is TRBV6-1 and J is TRBJ2-6; D might be TRBD1 (5 bases). Germline loops: CDR1 MNHNS, CDR2 SASEGT. The CDR3 totals 12 residues. The V end lost 10 bases, the J end lost 3 bases, and 7 bases lay between the germline ends.

V usage is TRBV7-8 and J usage is TRBJ2-5, with unresolved D. The CDR3 totals 11 residues. The germline gives CDR1 SGHVS, CDR2 FQNEAQ. V was trimmed by 1 base and J by 11 bases, leaving 8 bases between them. CDR3 region: CASSLVGIQYF. CDR3 coding DNA: TGTGCCAGCAGCTTAGTTGGGATACAGTACTTC.

In its sample, this clonotype was seen many times. The chain carries TRBV19 and TRBJ1-1; the D is unclear. The CDR3 sequence is 15 residues long. The V end was cut by 8 bases, the J end by 0 bases, with 16 bases between. Germline V lookup: CDR1 LNHDA, CDR2 SQIVND (reference sequence). This CDR3 reads CASGRTELMNTEAFF. The CDR3 nucleotides are TGTGCCAGTGGACGGACGGAGTTAATGAACACTGAAGCTTTCTTT.

The chain links TRBV29-1 to TRBJ1-1; 9 bases are a match to TRBD1. Germline lookup yields CDR1 SQVTM and CDR2 ANQGSEA. With V trimmed by 4 bases and J by 0 bases, 12 bases remained unmatched. The CDR3 is 17 residues long. CDR3 sequence reads: CSVVGTAGTGMNTEAFF. As DNA, the CDR3 is TGCAGCGTTGTGGGGACCGCCGGGACAGGGATGAACACTGAAGCTTTCTTT.

The V gene is TRBV29-1, the J gene TRBJ2-1; D is unclear. Germline CDR1 and CDR2: SQVTM and ANQGSEA. The CDR3 runs 12 residues. V was pared by 6 bases and J by 9 bases, with 15 bases between. The CDR3: CSVVGRALEQFF. DNA for the CDR3: TGCAGCGTCGTCGGAAGGGCCCTTGAGCAGTTCTTC.

The rearrangement links TRBV7-2 to TRBJ2-3, with 10 bases aligning to TRBD2. The CDR3 runs 15 residues. V was pared by 5 bases and J by 5 bases, with 7 bases of the junction left unmatched. Germline CDR1 is SGHTA and CDR2 is FQGNSA. The CDR3 loop reads CASSPSGGARDTQYF. CDR3 nucleotides: TGTGCCAGCAGCCCAAGCGGGGGGGCCCGAGATACGCAGTATTTT.

This clonotype was seen ten or more times. The rearrangement uses TRBV12-3 or TRBV12-4 and TRBJ1-1; 10 bases align to TRBD1. V gave up 3 bases and J gave up 5 bases; unmatched junction bases: 3. CDR3 length equals 14 residues. The CDR3 sequence: CASSFGGQGTEAFF. The CDR3 bases are TGTGCCAGCAGTTTCGGGGGACAGGGGACTGAAGCTTTCTTT.

This clonotype came up a few times. The CDR3 spells CAISGGGAPQHF. In nucleotides, the CDR3 is TGTGCCATCAGTGGGGGCGGGGCGCCCCAGCATTTT. The chain joins TRBV10-3 to TRBJ1-5; a possible D gene is TRBD1 (5 bases). This CDR3 has 12 residues. V lost 4 bases, J lost 9 bases, and 10 bases lay in between. Germline V gene lookup returns CDR1 ENHRY and CDR2 SYGVKD.

This clonotype is a singleton in its sample. This chain links TRBV7-1 with TRBJ1-5, with D possibly matching TRBD1 (6 bases). TRBV7-1 falls under the ORF class, with uncertain function. The CDR3 sequence is 15 residues long. V was trimmed by 8 bases and J by 5 bases, leaving 19 bases between them. The chain's CDR3 is CASSGGPAADQPQHF. DNA for the CDR3: TGTGCCAGCTCGGGGGGGCCGGCCGCGGATCAGCCCCAGCATTTT.